The 30 T cell receptor beta chains presented below share a single source sample, sequenced in a study of blood T cell repertoires in COVID-19. TCRdb keeps only in-frame clones here, not all; method: immunoSEQ multiplex PCR. The sample yields about 150,000 clones, around four fifths seen once. Sequenced: peripheral blood. These receptors came from a woman aged 80 or over with COVID-19, enrolled during active disease.

The chain joins TRBV4-1 to TRBJ1-1, with D possibly matching TRBD1 (6 bases). V lost 0 bases, J lost 12 bases, and 11 bases lay in between. The germline gives CDR1 MGHRA, CDR2 YSYEKL. The CDR3 has 12 amino acids. The chain's CDR3 is CASSQERGGTFF. The DNA of the CDR3 is TGCGCCAGCAGCCAAGAAAGGGGGGGGACTTTCTTT.

CDR3 region: CASRRQGNENTIYF. The CDR3, as DNA: TGTGCCAGTAGACGACAGGGCAACGAAAACACCATATATTTT. This chain uses TRBV19 with TRBJ1-3; TRBD1 aligns across 7 bases. After removal of 6 bases from V and 6 bases from J, the junction contained 8 bases not matched to a gene. Germline lookup yields CDR1 LNHDA and CDR2 SQIVND (reference sequence). CDR3 length: 14 residues.

The genes are TRBV5-1 and TRBJ2-2, with D possibly being TRBD2 (6 bases). Germline-derived CDR1 and CDR2 are SGHRS and YFSETQ. The CDR3 covers 16 residues. Trimming took 4 bases from V and 6 from J, leaving 19 bases between them. This CDR3 is CASSQGGGSVAGELFF. CDR3 in DNA: TGCGCCAGCAGCCAGGGCGGAGGGTCTGTAGCCGGGGAGCTGTTTTTT.

This chain links TRBV5-8 with TRBJ1-2; D gene unclear. Germline CDR1 is SGHTS and CDR2 is YDEGEE. The CDR3 contains 15 residues. The V end lost 4 bases, the J end lost 7 bases, and 20 bases lay between the germline ends. The DNA for the CDR3 is TGTGCCAGCAGCCGCCGCGGGCTAACTCGTAGTGGCTACACCTTC. Translation: CASSRRGLTRSGYTF.

This rearrangement joins TRBV5-1 to TRBJ2-7; 7 positions agree with TRBD2. Per germline, CDR1 SGHRS and CDR2 YFSETQ. There are 15 residues in the CDR3. J lost 4 bases, V lost 0 bases, and 7 bases had no gene match. In nucleotides, the CDR3 is TGCGCCAGCAGCTTGGGAGCGGGAAGGGCGTACGAGCAGTACTTC. It yields the protein CASSLGAGRAYEQYF.

The V gene is TRBV5-4, the J gene TRBJ2-2; TRBD2 aligns across 12 bases. In germline, CDR1 is SGHNT, CDR2 YYREEE (reference sequence). J gave up 0 bases and V 1 base, and 1 base lay outside the gene matches. This CDR3 has 17 amino acids. The CDR3 region has the DNA TGTGCCAGCAGCTTGCCTAGCGGGGGGGCGAACACCGGGGAGCTGTTTTTT. Protein sequence: CASSLPSGGANTGELFF. Full variable domain (missing parts from reference TRBV5-4 and TRBJ2-2): ETGVTQSPTHLIKTRGQQVTLRCSSQSGHNTVSWYQQALGQGPQFIFQYYREEENGRGNFPPRFSGLQFPNYSSELNVNALELDDSALYLCASSLPSGGANTGELFFGEGSRLTVL.

The CDR3 reads CASSSPDRGLDGYTF. CDR3 sequence (DNA): TGTGCCAGCAGCTCCCCGGACAGGGGGCTGGATGGCTACACCTTC. This chain joins TRBV5-6 and TRBJ1-2; TRBD1 aligns across 11 bases. Germline lookup yields CDR1 SGHDT and CDR2 YYEEEE. The CDR3 is made up of 15 amino acids. Unmatched junction bases numbered 7, after V lost 3 bases and J lost 6 bases.

The count of this clone is one. This chain connects TRBV5-1 to TRBJ1-1; 7 positions match TRBD1. From germline, CDR1 is SGHRS and CDR2 YFSETQ. J lost 0 bases, V lost 1 base, and 6 bases had no gene match. The CDR3 is made up of 16 amino acids. CDR3 in amino acids: CASSLTGTAMNTEAFF. For the CDR3, the DNA is TGCGCCAGCAGCTTGACTGGGACAGCAATGAACACTGAAGCTTTCTTT.

The chain links TRBV5-1 to TRBJ2-1; 16 bases agree with TRBD2. Per the germline V gene, CDR1 is SGHRS and CDR2 is YFSETQ. Unmatched junction bases numbered 5, after V lost 4 bases and J lost 4 bases. The CDR3 spans 17 residues. The DNA for the CDR3 is TGCGCCAGCAGCGAGGGACTAGCGGGAGGGCTTTACAATGAGCAGTTCTTC. Translating it yields CASSEGLAGGLYNEQFF.

Written as DNA, the CDR3 is TGTGCCACCAGTGAGTGGACAGGGGGGGGCTACACCTTC. Translating it yields CATSEWTGGGYTF. The chain has TRBV24-1 and TRBJ1-2; TRBD1 matches 10 bases. The V gene's germline CDR1 is KGHDR and CDR2 SFDVKD. The length of the CDR3 is 13 residues. V shed 4 bases, J shed 8 bases, and the junction held 3 bases outside the gene matches.

The chain couples TRBV6-1 to TRBJ1-2; TRBD1 agrees at 7 bases. Germline-derived CDR1 and CDR2 are MNHNS and SASEGT. The junction had 7 bases not matched to a gene; V was cut back by 1 base and J by 8 bases. This CDR3 comprises 14 residues. CDR3 protein: CASSEGQGGKGYTF. As DNA, the CDR3 is TGTGCCAGCAGTGAAGGACAGGGCGGGAAGGGCTACACCTTC.

This sequence joins TRBV5-4 and TRBJ1-4, with D tentatively TRBD1 (5 bases). The germline V and J ends were trimmed by 3 bases and 7 bases, with 13 bases remaining between them. This CDR3 comprises 14 residues. The germline V gene has CDR1 SGHNT and CDR2 YYREEE (reference sequence). The CDR3 DNA reads as TGTGCCAGCAGCTCAGGGAATGAACGTGAAAAACTGTTTTTT. It encodes CASSSGNEREKLFF.

The V and J genes are TRBV5-8 and TRBJ2-1; D may be TRBD2 (5 bases). There are 13 residues in the CDR3. V gave up 6 bases and J gave up 2 bases, with 9 bases separating them. The germline gives CDR1 SGHTS, CDR2 YDEGEE. The CDR3 region is CASKLETYNEQFF. In nucleotides, the CDR3 is TGTGCCAGCAAACTAGAAACCTACAATGAGCAGTTCTTC.

The chain is built from TRBV28 and TRBJ1-4, with D maybe TRBD1 (6 bases). The V gene lost 6 bases and the J gene lost 14 bases, with 10 bases spanning the gap. Germline V gene data show CDR1 as MDHEN and CDR2 as SYDVKM. This CDR3 comprises 10 residues. The CDR3 nucleotides read TGTGCCAGCAGCGGACAGAAGCTGTTTTTT. Amino acid sequence: CASSGQKLFF. The whole variable domain, filled in from reference TRBV28 and TRBJ1-4, reads DVKVTQSSRYLVKRTGEKVFLECVQDMDHENMFWYRQDPGLGLRLIYFSYDVKMKEKGDIPEGYSVSREKKERFSLILESASTNQTSMYLCASSGQKLFFGSGTQLSVL.

The V call is TRBV18, the J call TRBJ1-1, with 7 bases that match TRBD1. The CDR3 is made up of 15 amino acids. Germline values: CDR1 KGHSH, CDR2 LQKENI. Losses at the gene ends were 1 base for V and 4 bases for J; bases not matched to a gene: 6. The CDR3 DNA reads as TGTGCCAGCTCACCACAGGGGGCCCAGGGCACTGAAGCTTTCTTT. Protein: CASSPQGAQGTEAFF. Full variable domain (outside the CDR3, taken from reference TRBV18 and TRBJ1-1): NAGVMQNPRHLVRRRGQEARLRCSPMKGHSHVYWYRQLPEEGLKFMVYLQKENIIDESGMPKERFSAEFPKEGPSILRIQQVVRGDSAAYFCASSPQGAQGTEAFFGQGTRLTVV.

Comment on this clone: This sample also contains other DNA sequences that code for the same CDR3. This rearrangement joins TRBV5-1 to TRBJ1-1, with 9 bases aligning to TRBD1. J gave up 8 bases and V 4 bases, and 6 bases lay outside the gene matches. Germline CDR1 reads SGHRS; CDR2 reads YFSETQ. CDR3 size: 13 residues. CDR3 sequence reads: CASSVQGASEAFF. The CDR3 DNA follows: TGCGCCAGCAGCGTACAGGGGGCGTCCGAAGCTTTCTTT.

A few counts support this clone. The chain couples TRBV7-9 to TRBJ1-2; TRBD1 agrees at 7 bases. Losses at the gene ends were 6 bases for V and 8 bases for J; bases not matched to a gene: 9. This CDR3 contains 13 residues. Germline V gene sequence: CDR1 SEHNR, CDR2 FQNEAQ (reference sequence). CDR3 sequence (DNA): TGTGCCAGCAGACCTACAGGGGTGGGAGGCTACACCTTC. Amino acids: CASRPTGVGGYTF.

J is TRBJ2-1 and V is TRBV18; 9 positions agree with TRBD2. V lost 6 bases and J lost 7; bases outside the gene matches: 13. CDR1 KGHSH and CDR2 LQKENI come from the germline V gene. The CDR3 contains 16 residues. CDR3: CASSPFAGGRLNEQFF. CDR3 coding DNA: TGTGCCAGCTCCCCATTTGCGGGGGGGCGGCTTAATGAGCAGTTCTTC.

This chain connects TRBV13 to TRBJ1-3; D is unresolved. V lost 4 bases, J lost 4 bases, and 5 bases lay in between. The CDR3 is made up of 12 amino acids. CDR1 and CDR2 (germline): PRHDT, FYEKMQ (reference sequence). The CDR3 loop is CASSSTGNTIYF. In DNA form, the CDR3 reads TGTGCCAGCAGCTCCACAGGAAACACCATATATTTT.

V is TRBV19 and J is TRBJ2-7; D possibly corresponds to TRBD1 (6 bases). The CDR3 length is 13 residues. V was clipped by 1 base and J by 4 bases, with 8 bases between them. Germline loops: CDR1 LNHDA, CDR2 SQIVND (reference sequence). The CDR3 reads CASSIGRGYEQYF. CDR3 bases: TGTGCCAGTAGTATAGGCAGGGGTTACGAGCAGTACTTC.

This chain links TRBV5-6 with TRBJ2-1; 7 nucleotides align to TRBD2. Unmatched junction bases numbered 4, after V lost 0 bases and J lost 4 bases. CDR1 is SGHDT, CDR2 YYEEEE, per germline. The CDR3 totals 15 residues. This CDR3 reads CASSLGLAAYNEQFF. CDR3 nucleotide sequence: TGTGCCAGCAGCTTGGGACTAGCAGCGTACAATGAGCAGTTCTTC. The entire variable domain, with the rest obtained from reference TRBV5-6 and TRBJ2-1, is as follows: DAGVTQSPTHLIKTRGQQVTLRCSPKSGHDTVSWYQQALGQGPQFIFQYYEEEERQRGNFPDRFSGHQFPNYSSELNVNALLLGDSALYLCASSLGLAAYNEQFFGPGTRLTVL.

The chain combines TRBV6-2 or TRBV6-3 with TRBJ1-2; D is ambiguous. The CDR3 sequence is 11 residues long. Germline V gene lookup returns CDR1 MNHEY and CDR2 SVGEGT. The ends were cut back, 5 bases at V and 5 bases at J, with 6 bases in the middle. For the CDR3, the DNA is TGTGCCAGCAGTCACTTATATGGCTACACCTTC. It is translated as CASSHLYGYTF.

The V gene is TRBV18, the J gene TRBJ2-6; D might be TRBD1 (5 bases). CDR3 length equals 19 residues. The germline gives CDR1 KGHSH, CDR2 LQKENI. Deletions cut 6 bases from V and 1 base from J, with 22 bases between. The CDR3 reads CASSGLVLGRGSGANVLTF. CDR3 sequence (DNA): TGTGCCAGCTCGGGGCTAGTATTGGGGCGCGGATCTGGGGCCAACGTCCTGACTTTC.

The V call is TRBV18, the J call TRBJ2-7; TRBD1 aligns across 9 bases. V shed 3 bases and J 5 bases; nucleotides not matched to a gene: 11. This CDR3 spans 16 amino acids. From germline, CDR1 is KGHSH and CDR2 LQKENI. CDR3 amino acids: CASSPPSGQGVDEQYF. In DNA form, the CDR3 reads TGTGCCAGCTCACCGCCATCGGGACAGGGCGTCGACGAGCAGTACTTC.

The chain links TRBV28 to TRBJ2-1; D unclear. The V end lost 2 bases, the J end lost 9 bases, and 8 bases lay between the germline ends. The germline V gene encodes CDR1 MDHEN and CDR2 SYDVKM. This CDR3 has 12 residues. CDR3 DNA sequence: TGTGCCAGCAGTTTAAGTGTCGGTGAGCAGTTCTTC. Encoded protein: CASSLSVGEQFF. Full variable domain (remainder filled in from reference TRBV28 and TRBJ2-1): DVKVTQSSRYLVKRTGEKVFLECVQDMDHENMFWYRQDPGLGLRLIYFSYDVKMKEKGDIPEGYSVSREKKERFSLILESASTNQTSMYLCASSLSVGEQFFGPGTRLTVL.

This clone was seen only a few times. V is TRBV5-1 and J is TRBJ1-2; 10 bases match TRBD1. Germline V lookup: CDR1 SGHRS, CDR2 YFSETQ. The CDR3 extends over 14 amino acids. V trimming: 0 bases; J trimming: 6 bases; junction bases outside the gene matches: 2. CDR3 protein: CASSLAGQGDGYTF. For the CDR3, the DNA is TGCGCCAGCAGCTTGGCCGGACAGGGGGATGGCTACACCTTC.

This clone was picked up a small number of times. The chain joins TRBV28 to TRBJ1-2, with a tentative D call TRBD1 (5 bases). The CDR3 contains 15 residues. Germline-derived CDR1 and CDR2 are MDHEN and SYDVKM. V was cut by 5 bases and J by 0 bases, with 13 bases left in between. CDR3 residues: CASSTGLKSNYGYTF. The CDR3 DNA sequence: TGTGCCAGCAGTACGGGACTGAAATCTAACTATGGCTACACCTTC.

V and J are TRBV28 and TRBJ2-7; the match to TRBD2 covers 7 bases. CDR3 length: 12 amino acids. Trimming removed 6 bases from V and 3 bases from J; junction bases left unmatched: 2. In germline, CDR1 is MDHEN, CDR2 SYDVKM. The CDR3 spells CASSAGVYEQYF. CDR3 bases: TGTGCCAGCAGCGCGGGGGTCTACGAGCAGTACTTC.

The chain links TRBV4-1 to TRBJ2-7; 7 bases map to TRBD1. In germline, CDR1 is MGHRA, CDR2 YSYEKL. The CDR3 runs to 12 residues. V shed 1 base and J 6 bases; nucleotides not matched to a gene: 0. The CDR3 loop reads CASSQGQGEQYF. CDR3 bases: TGCGCCAGCAGCCAAGGACAGGGCGAGCAGTACTTC.

The chain couples TRBV5-6 to TRBJ2-5; 13 bases fit TRBD2. The germline gives CDR1 SGHDT, CDR2 YYEEEE. The V and J ends lost 3 bases and 7 bases, in that order; junction bases with no gene match: 15. The CDR3 consists of 18 residues. CDR3 amino acids: CASSSRTSGGPRVGTQYF. Here the CDR3 DNA reads TGTGCCAGCAGCTCTCGGACTAGCGGGGGCCCCCGAGTTGGGACCCAGTACTTC.